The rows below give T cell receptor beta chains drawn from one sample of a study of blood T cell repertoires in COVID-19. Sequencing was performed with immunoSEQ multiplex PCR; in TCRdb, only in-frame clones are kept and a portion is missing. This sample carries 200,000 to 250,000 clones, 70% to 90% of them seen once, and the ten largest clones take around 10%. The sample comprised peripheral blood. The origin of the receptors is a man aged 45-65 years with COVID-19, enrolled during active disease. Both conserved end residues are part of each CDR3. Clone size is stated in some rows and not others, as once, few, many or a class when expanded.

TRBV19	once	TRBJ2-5	CASSKLRVGQETQYF
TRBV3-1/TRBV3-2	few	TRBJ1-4	CASSSTGGMAKLFF
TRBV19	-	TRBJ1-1	CASSNLAAYEAFF
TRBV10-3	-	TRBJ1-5	CAISGGDSNQPQHF
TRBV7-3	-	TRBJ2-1	CASSPPVARGEQFF
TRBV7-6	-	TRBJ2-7	CASSLMGQGLGRPYEQYF
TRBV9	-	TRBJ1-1	CASSVAAGATEAFF
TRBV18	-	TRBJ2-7	CASSPVGGAYEQYF
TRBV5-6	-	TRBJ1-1	CASSLDRGWTEAFF
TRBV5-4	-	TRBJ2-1	CASSFRSGGAREQFF
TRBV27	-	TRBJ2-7	CASRLTGGGEQYF
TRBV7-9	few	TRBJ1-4	CASSLLQDIEKLFF
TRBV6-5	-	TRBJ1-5	CASRYDRGSNQPQHF
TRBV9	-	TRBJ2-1	CASSVDLAGGYNEQFF
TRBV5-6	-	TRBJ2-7	CASSPSGTVTYEQYF
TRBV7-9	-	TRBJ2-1	CASSSGLAVVYNEQFF
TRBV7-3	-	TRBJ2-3	CASSPTRGGDTDTQYF
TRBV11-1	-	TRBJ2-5	CASSRGEETQYF
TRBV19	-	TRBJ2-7	CASSFAPGQSSYEQYF
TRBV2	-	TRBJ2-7	CASSEGRQYEQYF
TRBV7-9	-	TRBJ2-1	CASSSGTSRTPYNEQFF
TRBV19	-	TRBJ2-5	CASSMEEGETQYF
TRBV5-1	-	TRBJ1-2	CASSLGRLYGYTF
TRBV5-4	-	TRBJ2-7	CASSPGLASYEQYF
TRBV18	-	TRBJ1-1	CASSPPGGGGTEAFF
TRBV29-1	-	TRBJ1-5	CSVFTGMEPQHF
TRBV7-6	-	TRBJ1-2	CASSLGRNYGYTF
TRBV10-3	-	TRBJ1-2	CAISREGVDYGYTF
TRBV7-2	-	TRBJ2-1	CASSLTGSGLDYNEQFF
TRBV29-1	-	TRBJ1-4	CSVVDRDGKLFF
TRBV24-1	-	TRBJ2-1	CATSDSVTGSYNEQFF
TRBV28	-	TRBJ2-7	CASRKQSSYEQYF
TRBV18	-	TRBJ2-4	CASSPGDNLGKNIQYF
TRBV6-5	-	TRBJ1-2	CAILGQGAVGYTF
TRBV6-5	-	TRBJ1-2	CASRETGGDGYTF
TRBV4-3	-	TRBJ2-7	CASSQEGTGSYEQYF
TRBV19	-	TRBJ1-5	CASSSRQGNQPQHF
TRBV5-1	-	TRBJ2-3	CASSLALLAGDTDTQYF
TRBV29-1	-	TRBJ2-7	CSVEYVGSPYEQYF
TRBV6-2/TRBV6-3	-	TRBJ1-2	CASSSRQGVDGYTF
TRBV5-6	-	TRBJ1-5	CASSYRQGLQPQHF
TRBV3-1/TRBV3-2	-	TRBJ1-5	CASSPTGRFWPQHF
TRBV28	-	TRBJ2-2	CASTGTGNTGELFF
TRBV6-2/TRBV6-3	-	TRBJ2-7	CASSYPTTGGYEQYF
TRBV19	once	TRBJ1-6	CASSIGPGQAANSPLHF
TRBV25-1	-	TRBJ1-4	CASRAGSSEKLFF
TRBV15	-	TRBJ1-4	CATSRMDQGARDEKLFF